The entry below gives a single T cell receptor beta chain sequence along with its context. Seattle cases were enrolled at active infection and followed longitudinally. V lost 7 bases to trimming and J lost 7 bases; unmatched junction nucleotides: 2. There are 13 residues in the CDR3. Germline CDR1 and CDR2: MDHEN and SYDVKM. This table comes from immunoSEQ multiplex PCR, and its TCRdb copy is limited to in-frame clones, with some not included. The sample holds approximately 280,000 clones; less than 85% are singletons and the top ten take roughly 1.5%. The data derive from a study of blood T cell repertoires in COVID-19.

The TCR comes from a human donor with COVID-19, enrolled during active disease. The donor label of this sample is uncertain. The rearrangement joins TRBV28 to TRBJ2-1; TRBD2 matches at 12 bases. Sequencing was performed on peripheral blood. The CDR3 DNA is TGTGCCAGCATCGGACTAGCGGGGAATGAGCAGTTCTTC. Its protein is CASIGLAGNEQFF.